This entry concerns a single T cell receptor (beta chain). This record belongs to a study of blood T cell repertoires in COVID-19. The protocol was immunoSEQ multiplex PCR, while the TCRdb copy is restricted to in-frame clones and leaves out a portion. The sample contains around 170,000 clones, about 80% of which appear only once. In germline, CDR1 is GTSNPN, CDR2 SVGIG (reference sequence). The CDR3 covers 10 residues. The rearrangement uses TRBV30 and TRBJ2-3, with D perhaps TRBD1 (5 bases). The TCR sequence derives from a man aged 25-45 years with active or convalescent COVID-19. The sequencing input was peripheral blood. The CDR3 here is CSSGSDTQYF. In DNA, the CDR3 is TGTTCATCAGGGTCGGATACGCAGTATTTT.